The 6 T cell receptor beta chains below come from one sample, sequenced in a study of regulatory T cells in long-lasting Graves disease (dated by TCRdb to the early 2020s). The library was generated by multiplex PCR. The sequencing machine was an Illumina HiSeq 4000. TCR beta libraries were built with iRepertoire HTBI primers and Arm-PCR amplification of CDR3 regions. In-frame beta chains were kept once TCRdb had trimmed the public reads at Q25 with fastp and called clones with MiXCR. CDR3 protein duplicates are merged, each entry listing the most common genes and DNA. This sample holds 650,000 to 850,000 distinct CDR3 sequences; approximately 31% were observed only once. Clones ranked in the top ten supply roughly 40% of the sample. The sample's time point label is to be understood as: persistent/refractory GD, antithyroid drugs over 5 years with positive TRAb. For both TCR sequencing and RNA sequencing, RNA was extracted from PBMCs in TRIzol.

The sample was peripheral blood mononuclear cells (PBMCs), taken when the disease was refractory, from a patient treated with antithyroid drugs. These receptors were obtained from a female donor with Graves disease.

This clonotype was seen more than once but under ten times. The CDR3 DNA is TGTGCCAGCAGCCAAGATTTCCGGAGAAGCTCCTACGAGCAGTACTTC. Translating it yields CASSQDFRRSSYEQYF. The chain recombines TRBV3-1 with TRBJ2-7, with D unclear. Germline V CDR1 and CDR2: LGHDT, YNNKEL (reference sequence). The ends were cut back, 0 bases at V and 0 bases at J, with 12 bases in the middle. The CDR3 consists of 16 residues.

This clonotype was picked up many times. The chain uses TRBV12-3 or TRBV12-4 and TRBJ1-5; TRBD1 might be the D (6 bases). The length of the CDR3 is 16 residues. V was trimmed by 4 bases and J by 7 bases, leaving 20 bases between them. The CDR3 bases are TGTGCCAGCAGTTACGACCGGGGGGCGGGAGGGCAGCCCCAGCATTTT. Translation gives CASSYDRGAGGQPQHF.

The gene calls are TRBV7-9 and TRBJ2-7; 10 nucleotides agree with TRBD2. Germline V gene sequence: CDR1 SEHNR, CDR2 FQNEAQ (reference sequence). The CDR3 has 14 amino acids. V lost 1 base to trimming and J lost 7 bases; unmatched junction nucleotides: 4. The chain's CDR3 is CASSLGGLAMEQYF. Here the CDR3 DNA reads TGTGCCAGCAGCTTAGGGGGACTAGCGATGGAGCAGTACTTC.

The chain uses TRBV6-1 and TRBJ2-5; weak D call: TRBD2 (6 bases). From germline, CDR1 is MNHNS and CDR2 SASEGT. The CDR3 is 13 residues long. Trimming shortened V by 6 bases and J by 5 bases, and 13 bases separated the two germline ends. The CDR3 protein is CASSPSGGETQYF. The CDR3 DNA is TGTGCCAGCAGCCCCAGCGGAGGGGAGACCCAGTACTTC.

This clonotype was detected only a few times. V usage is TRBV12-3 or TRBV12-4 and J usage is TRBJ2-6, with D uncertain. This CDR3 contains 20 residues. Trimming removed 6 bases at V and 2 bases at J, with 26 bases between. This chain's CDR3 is CASRPFTPGTQPPGANVLTF. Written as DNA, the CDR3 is TGTGCCAGCAGACCTTTTACGCCGGGCACCCAGCCACCTGGGGCCAACGTCCTGACTTTC.

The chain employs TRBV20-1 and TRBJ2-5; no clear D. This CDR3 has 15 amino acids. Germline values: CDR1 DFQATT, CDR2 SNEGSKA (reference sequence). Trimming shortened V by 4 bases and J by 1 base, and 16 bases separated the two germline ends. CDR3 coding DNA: TGCAGTGCTACTCGCACACGGATCCTCCAAGAGACCCAGTACTTC. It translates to CSATRTRILQETQYF.